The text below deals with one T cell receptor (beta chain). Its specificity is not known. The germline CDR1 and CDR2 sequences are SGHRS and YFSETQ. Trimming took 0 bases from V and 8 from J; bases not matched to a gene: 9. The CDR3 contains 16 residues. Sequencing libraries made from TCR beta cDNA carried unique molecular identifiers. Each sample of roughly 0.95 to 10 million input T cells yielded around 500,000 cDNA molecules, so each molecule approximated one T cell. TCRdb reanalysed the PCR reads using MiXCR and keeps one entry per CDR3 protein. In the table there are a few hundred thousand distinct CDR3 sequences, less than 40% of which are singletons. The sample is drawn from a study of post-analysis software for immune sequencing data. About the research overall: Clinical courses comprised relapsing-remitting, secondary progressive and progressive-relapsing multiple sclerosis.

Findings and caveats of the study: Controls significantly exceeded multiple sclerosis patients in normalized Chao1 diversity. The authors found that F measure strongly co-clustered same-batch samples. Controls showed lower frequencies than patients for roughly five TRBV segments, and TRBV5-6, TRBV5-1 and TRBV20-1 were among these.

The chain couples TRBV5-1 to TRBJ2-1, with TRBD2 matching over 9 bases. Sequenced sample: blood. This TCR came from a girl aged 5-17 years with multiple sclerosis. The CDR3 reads CASSLAWRGGQHEQFF. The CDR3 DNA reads TGCGCCAGCAGCTTGGCTTGGCGGGGGGGCCAGCATGAGCAGTTCTTC. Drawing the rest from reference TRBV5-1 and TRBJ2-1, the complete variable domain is KAGVTQTPRYLIKTRGQQVTLSCSPISGHRSVSWYQQTPGQGLQFLFEYFSETQRNKGNFPGRFSGRQFSNSRSEMNVSTLELGDSALYLCASSLAWRGGQHEQFFGPGTRLTVL.